This T cell receptor (beta chain) came from a study of cytomegalovirus exposure and HLA in healthy donors. Study at large: T cells numbering about 180 million yielded around 120 million unique TCR beta sequences in an earlier analysis.

The PCR had 60 Vbeta and 13 Jbeta primers. The table came from immunoSEQ multiplex PCR; TCRdb's copy has only in-frame clones and leaves some out. This table holds over 150,000 clones, 75% to 80% found once. The CDR3 contains 15 residues. V gave up 2 bases and J gave up 4 bases; unmatched junction bases: 4. Germline CDR1 reads SGHTA; CDR2 reads FQGNSA. The chain recombines TRBV7-2 with TRBJ2-2; 7 nucleotides line up with TRBD2. Sequenced input: PBMCs. This receptor was obtained from a woman aged 40 to 50 in good health and CMV-seropositive. CDR3 in DNA: TGTGCCAGCAGCTTATGGGGCGGGAGCACCGGGGAGCTGTTTTTT. Its protein product is CASSLWGGSTGELFF. The full variable domain, its missing parts supplied by reference TRBV7-2 and TRBJ2-2, is GAGVSQSPSNKVTEKGKDVELRCDPISGHTALYWYRQSLGQGLEFLIYFQGNSAPDKSGLPSDRFSAERTGGSVSTLTIQRTQQEDSAVYLCASSLWGGSTGELFFGEGSRLTVL.